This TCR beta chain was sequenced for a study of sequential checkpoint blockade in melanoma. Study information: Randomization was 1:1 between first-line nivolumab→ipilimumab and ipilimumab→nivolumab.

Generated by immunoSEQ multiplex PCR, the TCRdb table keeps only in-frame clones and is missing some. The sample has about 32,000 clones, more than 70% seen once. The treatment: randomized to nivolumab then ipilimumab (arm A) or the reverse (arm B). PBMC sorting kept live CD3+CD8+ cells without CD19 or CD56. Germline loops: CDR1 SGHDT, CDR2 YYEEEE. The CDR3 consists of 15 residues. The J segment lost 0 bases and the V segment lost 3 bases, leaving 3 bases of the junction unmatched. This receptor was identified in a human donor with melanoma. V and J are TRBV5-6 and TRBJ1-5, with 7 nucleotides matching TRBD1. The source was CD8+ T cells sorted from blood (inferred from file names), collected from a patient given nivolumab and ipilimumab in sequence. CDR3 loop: CASSWGQYSNQPQHF. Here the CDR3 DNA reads TGTGCCAGCAGCTGGGGACAGTATAGCAATCAGCCCCAGCATTTT.